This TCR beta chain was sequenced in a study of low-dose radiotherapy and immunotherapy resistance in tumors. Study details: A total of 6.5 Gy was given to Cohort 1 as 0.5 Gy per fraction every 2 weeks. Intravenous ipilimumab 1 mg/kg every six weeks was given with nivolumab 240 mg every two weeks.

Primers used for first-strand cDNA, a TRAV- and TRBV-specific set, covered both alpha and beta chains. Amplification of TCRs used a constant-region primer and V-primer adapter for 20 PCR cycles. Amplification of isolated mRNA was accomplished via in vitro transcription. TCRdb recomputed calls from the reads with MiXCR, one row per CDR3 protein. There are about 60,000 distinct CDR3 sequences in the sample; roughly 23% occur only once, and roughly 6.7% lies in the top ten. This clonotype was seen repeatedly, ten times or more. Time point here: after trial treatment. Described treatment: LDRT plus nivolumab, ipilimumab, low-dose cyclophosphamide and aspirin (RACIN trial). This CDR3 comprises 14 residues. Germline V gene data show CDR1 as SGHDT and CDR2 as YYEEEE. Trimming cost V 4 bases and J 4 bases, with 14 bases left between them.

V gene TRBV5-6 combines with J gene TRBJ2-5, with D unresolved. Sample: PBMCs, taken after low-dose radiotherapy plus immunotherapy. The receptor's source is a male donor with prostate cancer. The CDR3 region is CASSPDRVRETQYF. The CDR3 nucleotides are TGTGCCAGCAGCCCGGACCGTGTCAGAGAGACCCAGTACTTC. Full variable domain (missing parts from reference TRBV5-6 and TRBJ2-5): DAGVTQSPTHLIKTRGQQVTLRCSPKSGHDTVSWYQQALGQGPQFIFQYYEEEERQRGNFPDRFSGHQFPNYSSELNVNALLLGDSALYLCASSPDRVRETQYFGPGTRLLVL.